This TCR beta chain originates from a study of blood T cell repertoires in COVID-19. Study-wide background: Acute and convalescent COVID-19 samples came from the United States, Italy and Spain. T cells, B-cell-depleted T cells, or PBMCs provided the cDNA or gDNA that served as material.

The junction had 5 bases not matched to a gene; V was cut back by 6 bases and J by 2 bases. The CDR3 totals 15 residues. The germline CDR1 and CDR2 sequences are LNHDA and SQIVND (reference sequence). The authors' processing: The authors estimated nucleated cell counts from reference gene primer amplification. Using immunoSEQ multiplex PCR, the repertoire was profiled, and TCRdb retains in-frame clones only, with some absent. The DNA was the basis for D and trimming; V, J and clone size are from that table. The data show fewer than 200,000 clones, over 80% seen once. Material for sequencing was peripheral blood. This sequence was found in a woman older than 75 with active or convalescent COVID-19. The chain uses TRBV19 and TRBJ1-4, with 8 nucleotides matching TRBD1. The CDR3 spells CASRDTGGTNEKLFF. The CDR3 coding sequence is TGTGCCAGTAGGGATACAGGGGGGACTAATGAAAAACTGTTTTTT.